This TCR beta chain emerged from a study of B cell selection in AIRE deficiency. Regulatory T cells were sorted as CD4+CD25hiCD127low/negative cells. In the case of this clone: Its antigen is not known.

Original handling: Treg pools: about 50,000 distinct patient, approximately 8.8x10^4 donor TCRbeta sequences. Libraries were prepared by immunoSEQ multiplex PCR; TCRdb keeps only in-frame clonotypes and omits some of them. The V and J calls and clone size come from that table; D and trimming were worked out from the DNA. Among about 21,000 clones listed, 94% were seen once. Study-wide findings and caveats: Patient Tconv cells held around 30% of Treg sequences shared by healthy donors. Only approximately 10% of 3,500 to 4,500 shared Treg sequences were patient-specific; less than 40% healthy-specific. Shorter CDR3s marked shared Treg sequences, biased toward few non-templated insertions.

V dropped 1 base and J dropped 6; count of bases not matched to a gene: 0. The germline V gene encodes CDR1 LGHNA and CDR2 YNFKEQ. The CDR3 consists of 14 residues. The V and J genes are TRBV4-2 and TRBJ2-1; 10 nucleotides line up with TRBD1. The material sequenced was Tregs sorted from PBMCs. The TCR was taken from a human donor with AIRE deficiency. The CDR3 DNA sequence: TGTGCCAGCAGCCAAGGGACAGGGGGCAATGAGCAGTTCTTC. This sequence encodes CASSQGTGGNEQFF.